This T cell receptor (beta chain) was retrieved from a study of regulatory T cells in long-lasting Graves disease. Losses at the gene ends were 8 bases for V and 7 bases for J; bases not matched to a gene: 18. Germline V gene lookup returns CDR1 MNHNS and CDR2 SASEGT. This CDR3 has 16 residues. Time point given: newly diagnosed GD, antithyroid drugs for less than 3 months. Making the TCR library involved RNA that had been extracted from PBMCs. In its sample, this clonotype was seen many times. Antigen specificity is unknown. Building the TCR beta libraries relied on iRepertoire HTBI primers, and CDR3 regions underwent Arm-PCR. MiXCR, applied by TCRdb to the multiplex PCR reads, yields one record per CDR3 protein. The sample records approximately 300,000 distinct CDR3 sequences, 18% being singletons. Study observations and caveats: Thyroid tissue was not studied; only peripheral blood was. Patients with persistent disease shared some 2,500 public clonotypes, outpacing the approximately 950 shared by new patients. Few sampled subjects may have lowered accuracy.

Sequencing was performed on peripheral blood mononuclear cells (PBMCs), taken at new diagnosis, from a patient treated with antithyroid drugs. This sequence was found in a female donor with Graves disease. This chain connects TRBV6-1 to TRBJ2-7; TRBD2 agrees at 9 bases. CDR3 sequence: CASDDRDSGSPVEQYF. The CDR3 DNA reads TGTGCCAGCGATGACAGGGATAGCGGGAGTCCCGTAGAGCAGTACTTC.